This T cell receptor (beta chain) was retrieved from a study of T cells in localized non-small cell lung cancer. The study's findings and limits: Appearing in adjacent lung were a median approximately 50 of the top 100 tumor clones. Longer overall survival was seen with higher T cell density measured in blood. Tumor trailed uninvolved adjacent lung in T cell clonality, which peaked there.

Per the germline V gene, CDR1 is SGHNT and CDR2 is YENEEA. Trimming removed 3 bases from V and 2 bases from J, with 7 bases in between. The CDR3 is 14 residues long. Data came from immunoSEQ multiplex PCR; TCRdb stores just in-frame clones and leaves some out. The sample has 1,500 or so clones; about 37% are singletons. This clone has just a few counts. Its antigen remains unidentified. Sequencing used normal lung tissue next to the tumor, obtained before any cancer treatment. This TCR was recovered from a woman between 35 and 70 years old with stage I squamous cell lung carcinoma. This chain uses TRBV11-3 with TRBJ1-4; D is uncertain. CDR3 in amino acids: CASSLLQTNEKLFF. The CDR3 nucleotides are TGTGCCAGCAGCTTGCTTCAGACTAATGAAAAACTGTTTTTT.